Shown below are 16 T cell receptor beta chains from a single sample sequenced in a study of blood T cell repertoires in COVID-19. Assay: immunoSEQ multiplex PCR; the TCRdb copy retains only in-frame clones and omits some. The table has hundreds of thousands of clones, around 89% seen once. The sequencing input was peripheral blood. These receptors originate from a woman aged 25 to 39 with COVID-19, enrolled during active disease.

The chain recombines TRBV19 with TRBJ2-5, with 8 positions matching TRBD1. The germline V gene has CDR1 LNHDA and CDR2 SQIVND (reference sequence). The CDR3 contains 16 residues. Trimming cost V 5 bases and J 3 bases; bases outside gene matches: 11. The CDR3 reads CASSPPDRVPKETQYF. DNA of the CDR3: TGTGCCAGTAGTCCTCCGGACAGGGTACCGAAAGAGACCCAGTACTTC.

CDR3 residues: CASSLEGLASTRENIQYF. The CDR3 DNA reads TGCGCCAGCAGCTTGGAAGGGCTAGCGTCAACCCGCGAAAACATTCAGTACTTC. The chain carries TRBV5-1 and TRBJ2-4, with D perhaps TRBD2 (6 bases). The germline CDR1 and CDR2 sequences are SGHRS and YFSETQ. The CDR3 runs 18 residues. V lost 0 bases to trimming and J lost 5 bases, with 21 bases between them.

J is TRBJ1-4 and V is TRBV4-1, with D hard to call. This CDR3 is built from 13 residues. Trimming shortened V by 2 bases and J by 7 bases, and 8 bases separated the two germline ends. CDR1 MGHRA and CDR2 YSYEKL come from the germline V gene. The CDR3 is CASSQTRGEKLFF. Here the CDR3 DNA reads TGCGCCAGCAGCCAAACTCGGGGTGAAAAACTGTTTTTT.

The CDR3 loop reads CSVEDMWGGNQETQYF. For the CDR3, the DNA is TGCAGCGTTGAAGATATGTGGGGGGGCAACCAAGAGACCCAGTACTTC. The chain links TRBV29-1 to TRBJ2-5; TRBD2 is a possible D gene (7 bases). V lost 0 bases and J lost 0, with 14 bases in between. Germline assignment: CDR1 SQVTM and CDR2 ANQGSEA. This CDR3 spans 16 amino acids.

J is TRBJ1-2 and V is TRBV24-1; 9 nucleotides match TRBD1. V dropped 5 bases and J dropped 3; count of bases not matched to a gene: 0. This CDR3 contains 13 residues. Per the germline V gene, CDR1 is KGHDR and CDR2 is SFDVKD. CDR3 sequence (DNA): TGTGCCACCAGTGGGGACAGGGACTATGGCTACACCTTC. This translates into CATSGDRDYGYTF.

The chain joins TRBV11-3 to TRBJ2-5, with D possibly matching TRBD2 (6 bases). The CDR3 extends over 16 amino acids. Germline CDR1 SGHNT, CDR2 YENEEA. Trimming took off 2 bases at V and 0 bases at J, with 13 bases between the two ends. For the CDR3, the DNA is TGTGCCAGCAGCTTAAGTTACCGGGACTACCAAGAGACCCAGTACTTC. Translated, it gives CASSLSYRDYQETQYF.

The rearrangement joins TRBV5-1 to TRBJ2-1; 8 nucleotides agree with TRBD2. The CDR3 has 12 residues. The junction had 0 bases not matched to a gene; V was cut back by 0 bases and J by 10 bases. Germline CDR1 and CDR2: SGHRS and YFSETQ. The CDR3 region is CASSLERGEQFF. As DNA, the CDR3 is TGCGCCAGCAGCTTGGAGCGGGGGGAGCAGTTCTTC.

V is TRBV14 and J is TRBJ2-7, with D possibly matching TRBD1 (7 bases). V dropped 5 bases and J dropped 4 bases, with 15 bases sitting between them. The CDR3 runs to 14 residues. Germline CDR1 SGHDN, CDR2 FVKESK. In DNA form, the CDR3 reads TGTGCCAGCAGCTCAGGGGGGAGGTGGTACGAGCAGTACGTC. Encoded protein: CASSSGGRWYEQYV.

The gene calls are TRBV18 and TRBJ1-1, with a weak D call TRBD1 (6 bases). The V end was cut by 3 bases, the J end by 1 base, with 21 bases between. This CDR3 comprises 18 residues. Germline CDR1 reads KGHSH; CDR2 reads LQKENI. CDR3 sequence: CASSPRRSPGEANTEAFF. The CDR3 DNA follows: TGTGCCAGCTCACCCCGCCGTTCTCCAGGGGAAGCGAACACTGAAGCTTTCTTT.

This clone was seen only a few times. The chain combines TRBV5-4 with TRBJ1-2, with D possibly being TRBD1 (6 bases). Germline V gene data show CDR1 as SGHNT and CDR2 as YYREEE (reference sequence). V was pared by 6 bases and J by 3 bases, with 12 bases between. This CDR3 is 13 amino acids long. The CDR3 DNA reads as TGTGCCAGCACAGGGGCTTTGGACTATGGCTACACCTTC. It specifies CASTGALDYGYTF.

The chain has TRBV7-2 and TRBJ2-4; D ambiguous. The CDR3 length is 16 residues. V was shortened by 4 bases and J by 0 bases, with 13 bases between the two germline ends. CDR1 and CDR2 from the germline V gene are SGHTA and FQGNSA. CDR3 DNA: TGTGCCAGCAGCTCGGGTTCGAGGCTAGCCAAAAACATTCAGTACTTC. It codes for CASSSGSRLAKNIQYF.

This clone was counted once. The rearrangement uses TRBV18 and TRBJ2-7; 9 positions match TRBD1. CDR1 is KGHSH and CDR2 is LQKENI in the germline V gene. The CDR3 totals 15 residues. V lost 3 bases and J lost 3; bases outside the gene matches: 6. The CDR3 reads CASSPGTGLGYEQYV. As DNA, the CDR3 is TGTGCCAGCTCACCGGGGACAGGGCTTGGCTACGAGCAGTACGTC.

The chain couples TRBV3-1 (or the pseudogene TRBV3-2) to TRBJ2-4; no definite D call. The CDR3 loop spans 16 amino acids. Germline assignment: CDR1 LGHDT and CDR2 YNNKEL (reference sequence). V lost 1 base and J 0 bases, leaving 10 bases between the germline ends. The CDR3 loop is CASSQGIFLAKNIQYF. CDR3 DNA: TGTGCCAGCAGCCAAGGTATATTTCTAGCCAAAAACATTCAGTACTTC.

The chain employs TRBV19 and TRBJ1-2; no clear D. This CDR3 comprises 12 residues. Germline V gives CDR1 LNHDA, CDR2 SQIVND (reference sequence). V lost 3 bases and J lost 3, with 5 bases in between. CDR3 loop: CASSITDYGYTF. The DNA of the CDR3 is TGTGCCAGTAGTATCACGGACTATGGCTACACCTTC.

V gene TRBV27 combines with J gene TRBJ2-3, with TRBD2 matching 7 bases. Looked up from germline, CDR1 is MNHEY and CDR2 is SMNVEV (reference sequence). The CDR3 runs 16 residues. J gave up 2 bases and V 10 bases, and 15 bases lay outside the gene matches. The CDR3 nucleotides read TGTGCCACCTGCCCCGAGGGCGGGAGTCCCACAGATACGCAGTATTTT. It encodes CATCPEGGSPTDTQYF.

The chain uses TRBV6-2 or TRBV6-3 and TRBJ2-7, with 7 positions matching TRBD1. Germline CDR1 and CDR2: MNHEY and SVGEGT. V trimming: 6 bases; J trimming: 2 bases; junction bases outside the gene matches: 13. The CDR3 covers 16 residues. The CDR3 region is CASSPRSDRAPYEQYF. CDR3 nucleotide sequence: TGTGCCAGCAGCCCTCGATCTGACAGGGCCCCCTACGAGCAGTACTTC.